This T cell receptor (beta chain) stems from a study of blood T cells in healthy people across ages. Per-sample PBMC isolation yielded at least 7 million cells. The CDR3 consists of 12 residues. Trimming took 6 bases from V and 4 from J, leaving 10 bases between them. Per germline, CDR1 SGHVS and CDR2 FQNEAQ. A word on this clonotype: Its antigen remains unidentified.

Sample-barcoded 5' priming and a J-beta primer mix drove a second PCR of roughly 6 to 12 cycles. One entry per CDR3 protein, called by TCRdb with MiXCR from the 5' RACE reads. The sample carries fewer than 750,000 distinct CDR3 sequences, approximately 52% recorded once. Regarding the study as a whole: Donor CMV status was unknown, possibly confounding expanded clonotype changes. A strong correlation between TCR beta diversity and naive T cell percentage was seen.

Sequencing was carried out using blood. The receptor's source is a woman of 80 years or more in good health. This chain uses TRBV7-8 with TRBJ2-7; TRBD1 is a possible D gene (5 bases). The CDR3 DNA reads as TGTGCCAGCAGGGACGCAGGGTACGAGCAGTACTTC. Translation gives CASRDAGYEQYF. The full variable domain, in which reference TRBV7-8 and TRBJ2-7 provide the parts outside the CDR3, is GAGVSQSPRYKVAKRGQDVALRCDPISGHVSLFWYQQALGQGPEFLTYFQNEAQLDKSGLPSDRFFAERPEGSVSTLKIQRTQQEDSAVYLCASRDAGYEQYFGPGTRLTVT.